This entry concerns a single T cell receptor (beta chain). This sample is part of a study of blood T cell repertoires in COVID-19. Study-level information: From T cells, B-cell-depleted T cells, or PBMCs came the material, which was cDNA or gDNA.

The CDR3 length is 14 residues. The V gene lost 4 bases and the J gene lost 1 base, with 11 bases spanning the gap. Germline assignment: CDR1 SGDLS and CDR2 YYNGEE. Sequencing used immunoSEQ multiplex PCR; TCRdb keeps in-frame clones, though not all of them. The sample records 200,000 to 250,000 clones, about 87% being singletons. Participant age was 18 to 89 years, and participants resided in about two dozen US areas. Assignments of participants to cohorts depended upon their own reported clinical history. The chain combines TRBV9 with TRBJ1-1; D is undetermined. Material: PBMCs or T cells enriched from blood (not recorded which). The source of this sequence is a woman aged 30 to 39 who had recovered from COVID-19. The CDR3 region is CASSPSGGNTEAFF. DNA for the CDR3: TGTGCCAGCAGCCCTTCAGGAGGGAACACTGAAGCTTTCTTT.